This entry is about one T cell receptor beta chain. Its binding antigen is unknown. Qualities for individual bases were not recorded, and no much larger clone is one base off. One collaborating source in Seattle enrolled patients during active infection and followed them longitudinally through the course of disease. Collaborating institutions collected whole blood in K2EDTA tubes following their own protocols. For TCRbeta analysis, collaborators shipped samples in one of three forms: frozen whole blood, isolated PBMCs, or DNA extracted from either of those sample types. This sample was taken from a study of blood T cell repertoires in COVID-19 (TCRdb year 2020). Turning to the overall study: Samples from collaborators originated in the United States, Italy and Spain and spanned both the acute and convalescent phases of COVID-19. Sample metadata almost always included a de-identified subject ID, COVID-19 status, age in years and sex. The prospective study material was composed of cDNA or gDNA derived from T cells, B-cell-depleted T cells, or PBMCs. Where HLA class I and class II types were available, the types were taken from metadata supplied by the sample provider, not from assay-based typing. Deeply sampled blood TCRbeta repertoires from subjects exposed to, actively infected with, or recovered from COVID-19 were included in the dataset. Samples came from the ongoing ImmuneRACE study (first 160 participants) plus 1,254 subjects from 6 global collaborators. A freely available public database, intended as a resource for researchers studying the immune response to SARS-CoV-2, is where the repertoires were released.

TCRbeta CDR3 regions were amplified from genomic DNA using the immunoSEQ Assay, a bias-controlled multiplex PCR. From the authors' description of their analysis: Nucleated cell counts per sample were estimated from amplification of reference gene primers within the assay. To quantify the absolute abundance of each unique TCRbeta CDR3 rearrangement, sequence reads were collapsed and filtered. For each sample, productive Simpson clonality was calculated as the square root of Simpson's diversity index across productive rearrangements. TCRdb provides this immuneACCESS table in a form limited to in-frame rearrangements. Some clones are lacking; in checked studies, under half of them reflect an unresolved V gene, and why the rest are absent is not known. V and J calls and clone size are those listed in that table; D and trimming were worked out from the DNA. This sample holds roughly 260,000 clones; 80% to 95% were observed only once. The top ten clones comprise under 3% of the sample.

The paper as a whole reports these results and caveats: How much clinical and demographic metadata was included differed by source and by participant, and the metadata was provided uncurated.

From the cysteine up to the phenylalanine, the CDR3 has a length of 12 residues. Left in the record is the CDR3 DNA by itself, 36 bases read in frame from the first base. The germline V gene (reference sequence) sets CDR1 to GTSNPN and CDR2 to SVGIG. Trimming removed 2 bases from V and 6 bases from J, leaving 10 bases between the germline ends. The sample taken for sequencing was peripheral blood. The TCR comes from a person under 30 with COVID-19, enrolled during active disease. The rearranged chain carries TRBV30 and TRBJ1-1, with the D gene call left open. The nucleotide sequence reads TGTGCCTGGAGTACCCGGAGGCCTGAAGCTTTCTTT. This yields the protein CAWSTRRPEAFF.